This is a list of T cell receptor beta chains from one sample in a study of cytomegalovirus exposure and HLA in healthy donors. Repertoires were generated with immunoSEQ multiplex PCR, while TCRdb's copy carries only in-frame clones and drops some. Among about 170,000 clones listed, about 62% were seen once. The sample was PBMCs. These receptors all come from a man aged 40-49 years in good health and CMV-seronegative. Both conserved end residues are part of each CDR3. Fields, in order: D gene, clone size, V gene, J gene, CDR3 protein, CDR3 DNA. D genes are given only for firm matches. Only part of the rows carry a size: once, few, many, or a class if the clone is expanded.

-,-,TRBV19,TRBJ2-3,CASSKLGSGSNTDTQYF,TGTGCCAGTAGTAAACTAGGGTCGGGTTCCAACACAGATACGCAGTATTTT
-,-,TRBV28,TRBJ2-5,CASSLVQGRHQETQYF,TGTGCCAGCAGTTTAGTGCAGGGGCGTCACCAAGAGACCCAGTACTTC
TRBD1,-,TRBV30,TRBJ1-6,CAWRDRANSPLHF,TGTGCCTGGCGGGACAGGGCAAATTCACCCCTCCACTTT
TRBD1,few,TRBV5-4,TRBJ1-4,CASSQTGGVEKLFF,TGTGCCAGCAGCCAGACAGGGGGAGTTGAAAAACTGTTTTTT
-,-,TRBV11-1,TRBJ2-2,CASSFRVGGPTGELFF,TGTGCCAGCAGTTTCCGAGTAGGAGGGCCGACCGGGGAGCTGTTTTTT
TRBD1,-,TRBV10-3,TRBJ2-2,CAISGLGPGQGTTGELFF,TGTGCCATCAGTGGGCTTGGGCCGGGACAGGGGACGACCGGGGAGCTGTTTTTT
-,-,TRBV6-1,TRBJ1-1,CASSEAGFSTEAFF,TGTGCCAGCAGTGAGGCGGGTTTCAGCACTGAAGCTTTCTTT
-,-,TRBV11-2,TRBJ1-3,CASSPTRGGSGNTIYF,TGTGCCAGCAGTCCAACGAGGGGGGGCTCTGGAAACACCATATATTTT
-,-,TRBV30,TRBJ1-2,CAWSLSNYGYTF,TGTGCCTGGAGTCTCAGTAACTATGGCTACACCTTC
-,-,TRBV6-4,TRBJ2-2,CASSEGGYTGELFF,TGTGCCAGCAGTGAGGGGGGATACACCGGGGAGCTGTTTTTT
-,-,TRBV5-1,TRBJ1-5,CASSLVGESNQPQHF,TGCGCCAGCAGCTTGGTCGGGGAATCCAATCAGCCCCAGCATTTT
TRBD1,-,TRBV5-4,TRBJ1-3,CASSPQDRAAGNTIYF,TGTGCCAGCAGCCCACAGGACAGGGCGGCTGGAAACACCATATATTTT
TRBD1,-,TRBV5-8,TRBJ1-5,CASSEQDRPYGNQPQHF,TGTGCCAGCAGCGAACAGGACAGGCCCTATGGCAATCAGCCCCAGCATTTT
-,-,TRBV4-2,TRBJ2-1,CASSQKGGVAASGYNEQFF,TGTGCCAGCAGCCAAAAGGGGGGGGTGGCGGCTAGCGGCTACAATGAGCAGTTCTTC
TRBD1,-,TRBV9,TRBJ1-2,CASSLPGQGAENYGYTF,TGTGCCAGCAGCCTCCCGGGACAGGGGGCGGAAAACTATGGCTACACCTTC
-,few,TRBV29-1,TRBJ2-5,CSVVGDSETQYF,TGCAGCGTTGTAGGGGACTCGGAGACCCAGTACTTC
-,-,TRBV19,TRBJ2-2,CASKRGRDTGELFF,TGTGCCAGTAAGAGGGGGAGGGACACCGGGGAGCTGTTTTTT
-,-,TRBV12-5,TRBJ2-1,CASGFVGPNNEQFF,TGTGCTAGTGGTTTTGTCGGTCCCAACAATGAGCAGTTCTTC
TRBD1,few,TRBV20-1,TRBJ1-1,CSAKEQGTAFF,TGCAGTGCTAAAGAACAGGGGACAGCTTTCTTT
-,-,TRBV11-2,TRBJ2-7,CASSLGAGIYEQYF,TGTGCCAGCAGCTTAGGGGCGGGAATCTACGAGCAGTACTTC
-,-,TRBV7-2,TRBJ2-1,CASSLDTYNEQFF,TGTGCCAGCAGCTTAGATACTTACAATGAGCAGTTCTTC
-,-,TRBV30,TRBJ2-1,CAWSVESSQFF,TGTGCCTGGAGTGTAGAGTCGTCCCAGTTCTTC
TRBD2,-,TRBV27,TRBJ2-1,CASSQAGESYNEQFF,TGTGCCAGCAGTCAAGCGGGAGAGTCCTACAATGAGCAGTTCTTC
TRBD1,-,TRBV12-5,TRBJ2-2,CASGKGQGYTGELFF,TGTGCTAGTGGTAAGGGACAGGGGTACACCGGGGAGCTGTTTTTT
TRBD1,-,TRBV5-1,TRBJ2-7,CASSRWDREDEQYF,TGCGCCAGCAGCAGGTGGGACAGGGAGGACGAGCAGTACTTC
-,-,TRBV9,TRBJ2-1,CASSRQGLYNEQFF,TGTGCCAGCAGCCGTCAGGGGCTCTACAATGAGCAGTTCTTC
-,few,TRBV5-1,TRBJ2-1,CASSLGLLQYNEQFF,TGCGCCAGCAGCTTAGGACTGCTTCAATACAATGAGCAGTTCTTC
TRBD2,-,TRBV7-9,TRBJ2-7,CSSSFSGGANEQYF,TGTTCCAGCAGCTTCAGCGGGGGGGCCAACGAGCAGTACTTC
-,-,TRBV28,TRBJ2-2,CASSSQSGSGIRELFF,TGTGCCAGCAGTTCCCAGTCTGGGTCAGGGATTAGGGAGCTGTTTTTT